This note documents a single T cell receptor (beta chain) sequence. The sample originates from a study of blood T cell repertoires in COVID-19. Study-wide background: Whether acute or convalescent, the COVID-19 samples came from the United States, Italy and Spain.

Patients from Seattle were sampled longitudinally, starting during active infection. This CDR3 contains 12 residues. Germline CDR1 SGHNT, CDR2 YENEEA. V shed 8 bases and J shed 4 bases, with 11 bases lying between them. The authors' processing: Counts of nucleated cells, estimated from reference gene primer amplification, were obtained. Profiled with immunoSEQ multiplex PCR; TCRdb holds only in-frame clones, not every one. V, J and clone size derive from that table, while D and trimming were established from the DNA sequence. The data show approximately 280,000 clones, roughly 90% seen once. This TCR was sampled from a woman between 25 and 40 years old with COVID-19, enrolled during active disease. The chain couples TRBV11-3 to TRBJ1-1; no clear D gene. What was sequenced was peripheral blood. CDR3 nucleotide sequence: TGTGCCAGCGGAAGAGGAGGCACTGAAGCTTTCTTT. Amino acids: CASGRGGTEAFF. The variable domain in full, completed from reference TRBV11-3 and TRBJ1-1, reads EAGVVQSPRYKIIEKKQPVAFWCNPISGHNTLYWYLQNLGQGPELLIRYENEEAVDDSQLPKDRFSAERLKGVDSTLKIQPAELGDSAVYLCASGRGGTEAFFGQGTRLTVV.